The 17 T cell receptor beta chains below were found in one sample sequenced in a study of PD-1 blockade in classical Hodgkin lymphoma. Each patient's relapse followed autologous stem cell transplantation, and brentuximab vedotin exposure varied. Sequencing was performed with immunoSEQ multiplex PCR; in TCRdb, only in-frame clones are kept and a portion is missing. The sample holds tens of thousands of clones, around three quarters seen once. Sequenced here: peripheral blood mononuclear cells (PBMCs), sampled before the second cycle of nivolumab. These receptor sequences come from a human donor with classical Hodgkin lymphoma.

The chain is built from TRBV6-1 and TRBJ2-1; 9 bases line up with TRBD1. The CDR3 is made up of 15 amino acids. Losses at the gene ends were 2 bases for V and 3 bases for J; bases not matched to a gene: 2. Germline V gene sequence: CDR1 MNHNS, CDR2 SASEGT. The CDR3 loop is CASSEWTGDYNEQFF. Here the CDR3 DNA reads TGTGCCAGCAGTGAATGGACAGGGGACTACAATGAGCAGTTCTTC.

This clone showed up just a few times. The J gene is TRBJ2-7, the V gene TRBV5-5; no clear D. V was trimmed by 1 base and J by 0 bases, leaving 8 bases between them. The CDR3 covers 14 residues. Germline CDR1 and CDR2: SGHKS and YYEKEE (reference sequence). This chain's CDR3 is CASSLTSNSYEQYF. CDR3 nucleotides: TGTGCCAGCAGCTTGACATCTAACTCCTACGAGCAGTACTTC.

The CDR3 spells CASSSRRTSGDQETQYF. CDR3 coding DNA: TGTGCCAGCAGCTCCCGACGGACTAGCGGGGACCAAGAGACCCAGTACTTC. The chain employs TRBV7-9 and TRBJ2-5; 12 bases line up with TRBD2. The CDR3 consists of 17 residues. V shed 4 bases, J shed 0 bases, and the junction held 6 bases outside the gene matches. Germline V gene data show CDR1 as SEHNR and CDR2 as FQNEAQ (reference sequence).

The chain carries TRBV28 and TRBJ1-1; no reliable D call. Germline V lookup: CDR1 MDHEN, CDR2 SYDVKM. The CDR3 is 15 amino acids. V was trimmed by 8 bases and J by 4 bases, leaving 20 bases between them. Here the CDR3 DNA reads TGTGCCAGCTGTTCGGCAGGTATGGAGAGCACTGAAGCTTTCTTT. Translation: CASCSAGMESTEAFF.

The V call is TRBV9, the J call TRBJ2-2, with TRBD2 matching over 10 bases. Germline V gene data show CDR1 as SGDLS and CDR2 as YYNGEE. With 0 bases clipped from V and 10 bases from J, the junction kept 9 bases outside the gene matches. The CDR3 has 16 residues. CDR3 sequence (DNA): TGTGCCAGCAGCGTAGGGGCTAGCGGGGGTGCAACGGAGCTGTTTTTT. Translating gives CASSVGASGGATELFF. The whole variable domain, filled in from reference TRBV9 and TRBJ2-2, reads DSGVTQTPKHLITATGQRVTLRCSPRSGDLSVYWYQQSLDQGLQFLIQYYNGEERAKGNILERFSAQQFPDLHSELNLSSLELGDSALYFCASSVGASGGATELFFGEGSRLTVL.

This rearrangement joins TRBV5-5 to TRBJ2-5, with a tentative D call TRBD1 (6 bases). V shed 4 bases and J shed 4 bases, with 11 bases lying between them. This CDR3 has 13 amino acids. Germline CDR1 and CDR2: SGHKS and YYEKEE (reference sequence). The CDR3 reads CASSSGGRETQYF. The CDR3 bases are TGTGCCAGCAGCAGTGGGGGCCGAGAGACCCAGTACTTC.

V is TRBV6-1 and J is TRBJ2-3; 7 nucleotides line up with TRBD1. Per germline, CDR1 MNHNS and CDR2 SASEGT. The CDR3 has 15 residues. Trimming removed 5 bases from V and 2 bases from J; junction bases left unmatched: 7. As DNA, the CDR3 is TGTGCCAGCAGTCTATGGACAGGTGACACAGATACGCAGTATTTT. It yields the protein CASSLWTGDTDTQYF.

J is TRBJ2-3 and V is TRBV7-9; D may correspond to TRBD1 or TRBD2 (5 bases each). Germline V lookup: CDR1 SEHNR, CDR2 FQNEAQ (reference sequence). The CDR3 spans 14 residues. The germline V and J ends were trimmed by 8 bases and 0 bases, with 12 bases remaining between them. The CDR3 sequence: CASGGEASTDTQYF. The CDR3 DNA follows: TGTGCCAGCGGGGGAGAGGCTAGCACAGATACGCAGTATTTT.

The CDR3 coding sequence is TGTGCCAGCAGCGGGAGTCGATACGAGCAGTACTTC. Its translation is CASSGSRYEQYF. This rearrangement joins TRBV7-9 to TRBJ2-7; possible D gene TRBD2, 5 bases. This CDR3 is built from 12 residues. The V gene lost 5 bases and the J gene lost 4 bases, with 9 bases spanning the gap. The germline V gene encodes CDR1 SEHNR and CDR2 FQNEAQ (reference sequence). The full variable domain, its missing parts supplied by reference TRBV7-9 and TRBJ2-7, is DTGVSQNPRHKITKRGQNVTFRCDPISEHNRLYWYRQTLGQGPEFLTYFQNEAQLEKSRLLSDRFSAERPKGSFSTLEIQRTEQGDSAMYLCASSGSRYEQYFGPGTRLTVT.

CDR3 nucleotides: TGTGCCAGCAGTAGGTCCGGGAACTATGGCTACACCTTC. Its protein product is CASSRSGNYGYTF. The chain links TRBV2 to TRBJ1-2; no definite D call. The V gene lost 5 bases and the J gene lost 2 bases, with 9 bases spanning the gap. Germline V gene lookup returns CDR1 SNHLY and CDR2 FYNNEI. This CDR3 comprises 13 residues.

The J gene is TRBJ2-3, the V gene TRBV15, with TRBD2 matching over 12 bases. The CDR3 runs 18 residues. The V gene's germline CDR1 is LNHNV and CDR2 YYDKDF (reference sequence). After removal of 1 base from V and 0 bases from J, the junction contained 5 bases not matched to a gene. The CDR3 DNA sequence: TGTGCCACCAGCAGAGGAGAGACTAGCGGGGGTAGCACAGATACGCAGTATTTT. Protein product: CATSRGETSGGSTDTQYF.

The CDR3 coding sequence is TGTGCCAGCAGCCGAGTTGGAGGAAACGAAAACACCATATATTTT. Translating it yields CASSRVGGNENTIYF. This chain joins TRBV6-1 and TRBJ1-3, with no clear D. The germline V gene has CDR1 MNHNS and CDR2 SASEGT. Deletions cut 6 bases from V and 6 bases from J, with 18 bases between. The CDR3 covers 15 residues.

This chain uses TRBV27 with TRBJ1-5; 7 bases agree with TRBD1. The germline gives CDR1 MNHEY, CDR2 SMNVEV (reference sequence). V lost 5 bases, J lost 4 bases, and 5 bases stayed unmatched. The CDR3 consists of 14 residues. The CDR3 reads CASSLRDSNQPQHF. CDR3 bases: TGTGCCAGCAGTCTCCGGGACAGTAATCAGCCCCAGCATTTT.

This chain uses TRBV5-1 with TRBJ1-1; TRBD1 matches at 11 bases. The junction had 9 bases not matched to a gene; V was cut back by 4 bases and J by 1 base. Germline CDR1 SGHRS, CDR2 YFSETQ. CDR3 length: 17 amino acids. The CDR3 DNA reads TGCGCCAGCAGCAACGGACAGGGGGCGCGTAGGAACACTGAAGCTTTCTTT. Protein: CASSNGQGARRNTEAFF.

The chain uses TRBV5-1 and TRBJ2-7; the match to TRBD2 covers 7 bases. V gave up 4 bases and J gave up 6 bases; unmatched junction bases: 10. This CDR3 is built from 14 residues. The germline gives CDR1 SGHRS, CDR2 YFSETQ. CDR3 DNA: TGCGCCAGCAGCAGCGGGGAGGGCCGACGCGAGCAGTACTTC. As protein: CASSSGEGRREQYF.

Here the CDR3 reads CASSLGVGNTIYF. The CDR3 nucleotides are TGTGCCAGCAGCTTAGGGGTTGGAAACACCATATATTTT. The chain couples TRBV7-3 to TRBJ1-3; D remains ambiguous. CDR1 and CDR2 from the germline V gene are SGHTA and FQGTGA. The CDR3 contains 13 residues. The V and J ends lost 2 bases and 3 bases respectively, with 5 bases between them. Combining the CDR3 with reference TRBV7-3 and TRBJ1-3 gives the whole variable domain GAGVSQTPSNKVTEKGKYVELRCDPISGHTALYWYRQSLGQGPEFLIYFQGTGAADDSGLPNDRFFAVRPEGSVSTLKIQRTERGDSAVYLCASSLGVGNTIYFGEGSWLTVV.

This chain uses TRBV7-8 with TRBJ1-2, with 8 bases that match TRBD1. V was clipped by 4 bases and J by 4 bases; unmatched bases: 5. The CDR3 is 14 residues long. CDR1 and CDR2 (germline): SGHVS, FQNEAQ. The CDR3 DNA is TGTGCCAGCAGCTCCCGGGACAGGAGCTATGGCTACACCTTC. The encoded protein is CASSSRDRSYGYTF.